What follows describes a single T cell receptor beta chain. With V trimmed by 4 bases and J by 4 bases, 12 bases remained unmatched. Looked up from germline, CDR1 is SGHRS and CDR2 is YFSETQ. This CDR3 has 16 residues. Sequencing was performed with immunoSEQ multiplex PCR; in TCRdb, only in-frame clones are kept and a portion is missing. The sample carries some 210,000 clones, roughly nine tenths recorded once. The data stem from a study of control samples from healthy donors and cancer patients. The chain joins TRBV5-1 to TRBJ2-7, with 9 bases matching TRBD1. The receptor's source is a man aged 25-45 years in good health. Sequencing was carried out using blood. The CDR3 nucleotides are TGCGCCAGCAGCCCAATTCAGGGGACAGGGATGTACGAGCAGTACTTC. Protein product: CASSPIQGTGMYEQYF.